The 11 T cell receptor beta chains reported below all come from one sample, sequenced in a study of blood T cell repertoires in COVID-19. This table comes from immunoSEQ multiplex PCR, and its TCRdb copy is limited to in-frame clones, with some not included. The repertoire consists of approximately 97,000 clones, with roughly 85% occurring once and the leading ten covering approximately 40%. The sequenced sample was peripheral blood. Source of these receptors: a man aged 80 or over with acute or convalescent COVID-19.

The chain has TRBV6-6 and TRBJ1-1, with 11 nucleotides matching TRBD1. The CDR3 is made up of 18 amino acids. The germline CDR1 and CDR2 sequences are MNHNY and SVGAGI (reference sequence). The V and J ends lost 5 bases and 0 bases, in that order; junction bases with no gene match: 11. CDR3 protein: CASSRPGTGGIMNTEAFF. CDR3 DNA: TGTGCCAGCAGTCGCCCCGGGACAGGGGGGATCATGAACACTGAAGCTTTCTTT.

The chain is built from TRBV28 and TRBJ2-7, with D perhaps matching TRBD2 (5 bases). The V gene lost 8 bases and the J gene lost 4 bases, with 15 bases spanning the gap. The CDR3 covers 13 residues. CDR1 and CDR2 (germline): MDHEN, SYDVKM. CDR3 sequence: CASRGLVKYEQYF. CDR3 DNA: TGTGCCAGCCGGGGTCTCGTCAAATACGAGCAGTACTTC.

The V gene is TRBV11-3, the J gene TRBJ2-2; TRBD1 is a possible D gene (6 bases). CDR3 length: 15 amino acids. V gave up 1 base and J gave up 1 base, with 7 bases separating them. CDR1 is SGHNT and CDR2 is YENEEA in the germline V gene. The CDR3 DNA reads TGTGCCAGCAGCTTAGGGGGGCAGAACACCGGGGAGCTGTTTTTT. Protein: CASSLGGQNTGELFF. Filled out from reference TRBV11-3 and TRBJ2-2, the complete variable domain reads EAGVVQSPRYKIIEKKQPVAFWCNPISGHNTLYWYLQNLGQGPELLIRYENEEAVDDSQLPKDRFSAERLKGVDSTLKIQPAELGDSAVYLCASSLGGQNTGELFFGEGSRLTVL.

The rearrangement links TRBV18 to TRBJ1-2; 7 nucleotides match TRBD1. The germline gives CDR1 KGHSH, CDR2 LQKENI. The CDR3 contains 14 residues. Trimming cost V 3 bases and J 2 bases; bases outside gene matches: 3. CDR3 DNA sequence: TGTGCCAGCTCACCGGGACAGAAGAACTATGGCTACACCTTC. Encoded protein: CASSPGQKNYGYTF.

The chain couples TRBV11-3 to TRBJ2-3; 8 nucleotides agree with TRBD1. After removal of 5 bases from V and 0 bases from J, the junction contained 7 bases not matched to a gene. CDR1 SGHNT and CDR2 YENEEA come from the germline V gene. The CDR3 loop spans 16 amino acids. In DNA, the CDR3 is TGTGCCAGCAGCCCCGGACAGGGTGGGAGCACAGATACGCAGTATTTT. Amino acid sequence: CASSPGQGGSTDTQYF.

The chain carries TRBV19 and TRBJ1-1, with D possibly matching TRBD1 (5 bases). CDR3 length: 22 residues. V was pared by 6 bases and J by 3 bases, with 38 bases between. CDR1 and CDR2 from the germline V gene are LNHDA and SQIVND (reference sequence). DNA for the CDR3: TGTGCCAGTAGGGGGGGAACAGCCAATTGGTCAACAAAAAGGTACGCCGACACTGAAGCTTTCTTT. Translating gives CASRGGTANWSTKRYADTEAFF.

V gene TRBV7-8 combines with J gene TRBJ1-3, with D uncertain. The length of the CDR3 is 18 residues. Germline V CDR1 and CDR2: SGHVS, FQNEAQ. V was shortened by 1 base and J by 1 base, with 17 bases between the two germline ends. CDR3 sequence reads: CASSLVRGASGSGNTIYF. The CDR3 region has the DNA TGTGCCAGCAGCTTAGTGAGAGGTGCCAGTGGGTCTGGAAACACCATATATTTT.

The DNA of the CDR3 is TGTGCCTGGAGTCCCCCCGACAGCTACGAGCAGTACTTC. It is translated as CAWSPPDSYEQYF. This chain connects TRBV30 to TRBJ2-7; D possibly corresponds to TRBD1 (5 bases). Between the trimmed V and J ends, which lost 2 bases and 3 bases, there was a span of 11 bases. This CDR3 has 13 amino acids. Germline CDR1 reads GTSNPN; CDR2 reads SVGIG (reference sequence).

The chain combines TRBV5-6 with TRBJ1-3; 9 nucleotides align to TRBD1. The V gene end was trimmed by 5 bases and the J gene end by 2 bases; junction bases not matched to a gene: 2. The germline V gene encodes CDR1 SGHDT and CDR2 YYEEEE. The CDR3 has 14 amino acids. The CDR3 region is CASSNRGPGNTIYF. CDR3 bases: TGTGCCAGCAGTAACAGGGGGCCTGGAAACACCATATATTTT.

The rearrangement joins TRBV5-1 to TRBJ1-4, with 7 bases aligning to TRBD1. This CDR3 is 14 amino acids long. V was pared by 4 bases and J by 5 bases, with 5 bases of the junction left unmatched. The germline V gene has CDR1 SGHRS and CDR2 YFSETQ. CDR3 region: CASSVGGRNEKLFF. The DNA of the CDR3 is TGCGCCAGCAGCGTAGGGGGCCGAAATGAAAAACTGTTTTTT.

This rearrangement joins TRBV3-1 (or the pseudogene TRBV3-2) to TRBJ1-1; no clear D gene. V was cut by 0 bases and J by 3 bases, with 11 bases left in between. CDR3 length: 15 residues. Per germline, CDR1 LGHDT and CDR2 YNNKEL (reference sequence). In nucleotides, the CDR3 is TGTGCCAGCAGCCAAGATCCGGGAGGGCACACTGAAGCTTTCTTT. Protein: CASSQDPGGHTEAFF.